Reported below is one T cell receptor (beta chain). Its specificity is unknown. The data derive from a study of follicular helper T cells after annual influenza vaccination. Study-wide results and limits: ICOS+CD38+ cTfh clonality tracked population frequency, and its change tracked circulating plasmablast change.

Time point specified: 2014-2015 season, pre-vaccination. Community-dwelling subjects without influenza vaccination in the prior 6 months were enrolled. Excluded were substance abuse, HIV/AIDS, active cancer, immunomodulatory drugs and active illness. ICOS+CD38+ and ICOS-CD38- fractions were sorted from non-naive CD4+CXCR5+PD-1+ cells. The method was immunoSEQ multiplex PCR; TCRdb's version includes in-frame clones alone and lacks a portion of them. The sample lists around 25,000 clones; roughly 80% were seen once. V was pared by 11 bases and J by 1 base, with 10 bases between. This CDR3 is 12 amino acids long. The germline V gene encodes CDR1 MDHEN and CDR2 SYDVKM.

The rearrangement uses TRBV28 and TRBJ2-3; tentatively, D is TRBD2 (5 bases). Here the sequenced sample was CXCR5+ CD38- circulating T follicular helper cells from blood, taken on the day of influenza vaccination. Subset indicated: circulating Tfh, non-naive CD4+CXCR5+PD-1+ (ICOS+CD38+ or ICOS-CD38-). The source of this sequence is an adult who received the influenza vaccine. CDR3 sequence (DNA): TGTGCCTCGGGGAGCGGCACAGATACGCAGTATTTT. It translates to CASGSGTDTQYF.